This TCR beta chain was sequenced during a study of T cells in Graves' hyperthyroidism and ophthalmopathy. Study-wide points: Among thyroid clonotypes expanded above 0.001, most also appeared in blood.

This clonotype was found many times. Its antigen is not identified. The investigators amplified TCR beta CDR3 regions from RNA transcripts. Carried out on the TCR CDR3, a first-round RT-PCR used the HTBI primer set. MiXCR, applied by TCRdb to the multiplex PCR reads, yields one record per CDR3 protein. The sample lists about 130,000 distinct CDR3 sequences, approximately 20% occurring once. This CDR3 is built from 15 residues. Trimming stripped 0 bases from V and 1 base from J, with 10 bases between. CDR1 and CDR2 from the germline V gene are GTSNPN and SVGIG (reference sequence). The sequenced sample consisted of blood. The chain combines TRBV30 with TRBJ1-3; perhaps TRBD1 as D (5 bases). The TCR was taken from a woman between 45 and 65 years old with Graves' hyperthyroidism that later progressed to Graves' ophthalmopathy. The CDR3 DNA sequence: TGTGCCTGGAGTGTGGGAGACAGTTCTGGAAACACCATATATTTT. Translation: CAWSVGDSSGNTIYF.